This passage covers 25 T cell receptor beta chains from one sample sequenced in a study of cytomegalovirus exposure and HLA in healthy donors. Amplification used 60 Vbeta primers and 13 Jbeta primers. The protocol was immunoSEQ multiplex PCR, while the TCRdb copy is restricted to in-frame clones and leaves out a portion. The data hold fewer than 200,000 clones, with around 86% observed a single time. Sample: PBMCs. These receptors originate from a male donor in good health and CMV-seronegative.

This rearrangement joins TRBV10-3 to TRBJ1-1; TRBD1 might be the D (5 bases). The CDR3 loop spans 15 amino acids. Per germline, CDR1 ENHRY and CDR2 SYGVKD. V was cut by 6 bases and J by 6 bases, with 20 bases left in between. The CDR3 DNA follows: TGTGCCATCAGCGACCCAGGGTTCGGGGGGGCTGAAGCTTTCTTT. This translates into CAISDPGFGGAEAFF.

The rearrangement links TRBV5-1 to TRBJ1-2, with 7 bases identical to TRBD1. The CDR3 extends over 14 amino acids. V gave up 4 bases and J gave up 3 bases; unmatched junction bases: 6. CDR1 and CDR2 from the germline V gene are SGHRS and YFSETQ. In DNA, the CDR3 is TGCGCCAGCAGCCCCGGGACAGCCGACTATGGCTACACCTTC. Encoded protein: CASSPGTADYGYTF.

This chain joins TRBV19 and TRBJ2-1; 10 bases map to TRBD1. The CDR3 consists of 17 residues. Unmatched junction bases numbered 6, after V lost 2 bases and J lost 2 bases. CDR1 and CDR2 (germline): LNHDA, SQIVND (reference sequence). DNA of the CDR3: TGTGCCAGTAGTATATGGGACAGGGGACGGACCTACAATGAGCAGTTCTTC. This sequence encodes CASSIWDRGRTYNEQFF.

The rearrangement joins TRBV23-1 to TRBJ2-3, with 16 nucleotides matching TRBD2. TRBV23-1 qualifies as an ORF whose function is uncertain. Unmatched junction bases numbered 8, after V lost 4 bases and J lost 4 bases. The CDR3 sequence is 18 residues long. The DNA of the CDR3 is TGCGCCAGCAGTCGAGCCGGGACTAGCGGGGGGGCCGCAGATACGCAGTATTTT. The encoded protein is CASSRAGTSGGAADTQYF.

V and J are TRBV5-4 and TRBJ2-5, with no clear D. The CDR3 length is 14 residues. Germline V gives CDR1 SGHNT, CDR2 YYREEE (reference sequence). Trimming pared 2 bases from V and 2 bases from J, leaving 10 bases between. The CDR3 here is CASSFEEYQETQYF. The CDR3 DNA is TGTGCCAGCAGCTTTGAGGAATATCAAGAGACCCAGTACTTC.

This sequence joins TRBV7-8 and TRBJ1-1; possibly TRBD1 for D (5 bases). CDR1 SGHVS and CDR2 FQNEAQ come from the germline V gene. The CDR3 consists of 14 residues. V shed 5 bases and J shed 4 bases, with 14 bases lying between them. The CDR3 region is CASSPPGWGTEAFF. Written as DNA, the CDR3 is TGTGCCAGCAGCCCCCCAGGGTGGGGCACTGAAGCTTTCTTT.

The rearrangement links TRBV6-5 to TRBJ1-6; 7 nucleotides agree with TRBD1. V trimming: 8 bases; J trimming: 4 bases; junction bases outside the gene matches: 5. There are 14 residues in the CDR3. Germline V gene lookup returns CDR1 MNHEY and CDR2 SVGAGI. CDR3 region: CASAPGQYNSPLHF. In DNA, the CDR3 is TGTGCCAGCGCCCCGGGACAGTATAATTCACCCCTCCACTTT.

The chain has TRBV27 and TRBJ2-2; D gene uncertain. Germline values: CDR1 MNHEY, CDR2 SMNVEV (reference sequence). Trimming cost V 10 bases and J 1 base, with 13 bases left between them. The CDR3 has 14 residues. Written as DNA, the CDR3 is TGTGCCACCCGCCTGAACAGGAACACCGGGGAGCTGTTTTTT. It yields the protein CATRLNRNTGELFF.

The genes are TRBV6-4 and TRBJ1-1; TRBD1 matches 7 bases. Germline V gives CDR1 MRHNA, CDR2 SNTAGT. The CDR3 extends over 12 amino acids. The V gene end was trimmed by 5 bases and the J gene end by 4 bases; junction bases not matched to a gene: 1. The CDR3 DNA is TGTGCCAGCAGTAACAGGGGCACTGAAGCTTTCTTT. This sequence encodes CASSNRGTEAFF.

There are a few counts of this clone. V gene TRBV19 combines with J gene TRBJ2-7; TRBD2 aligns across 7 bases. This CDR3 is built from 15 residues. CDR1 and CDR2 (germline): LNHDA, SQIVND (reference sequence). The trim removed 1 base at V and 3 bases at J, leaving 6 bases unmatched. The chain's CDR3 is CASSIGLAVYYEQYF. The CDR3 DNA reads TGTGCCAGTAGTATAGGGCTAGCGGTTTACTACGAGCAGTACTTC.

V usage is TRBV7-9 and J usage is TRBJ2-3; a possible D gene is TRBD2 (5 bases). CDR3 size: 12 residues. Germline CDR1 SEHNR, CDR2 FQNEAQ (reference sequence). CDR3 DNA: TGTGCTTCGGTGGCTTTAGCGGATACGCAGTATTTT. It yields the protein CASVALADTQYF.

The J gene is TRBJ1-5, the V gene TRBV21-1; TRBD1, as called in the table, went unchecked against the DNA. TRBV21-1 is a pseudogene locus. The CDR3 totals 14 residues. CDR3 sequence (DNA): TGTGCCAGCAGCAGACGGACAAGGAATCAGCCCCAGCATTTT. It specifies CASSRRTRNQPQHF.

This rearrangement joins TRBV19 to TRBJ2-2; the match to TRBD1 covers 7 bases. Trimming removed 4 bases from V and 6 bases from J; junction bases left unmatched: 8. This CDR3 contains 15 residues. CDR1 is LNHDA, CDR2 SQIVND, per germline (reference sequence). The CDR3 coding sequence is TGTGCCAGTAGTACTTGGACAGGACGGGCCGGGGAGCTGTTTTTT. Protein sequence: CASSTWTGRAGELFF.

The CDR3 loop reads CASKQGLGGMNTEAFF. In DNA form, the CDR3 reads TGTGCCAGCAAACAAGGGTTGGGGGGGATGAACACTGAAGCTTTCTTT. V usage is TRBV2 and J usage is TRBJ1-1; the D gene is possibly TRBD1 (5 bases). Looked up from germline, CDR1 is SNHLY and CDR2 is FYNNEI. Trimming shortened V by 7 bases and J by 0 bases, and 18 bases separated the two germline ends. CDR3 size: 16 residues. Variable domain in full (rest from reference TRBV2 and TRBJ1-1): EPEVTQTPSHQVTQMGQEVILRCVPISNHLYFYWYRQILGQKVEFLVSFYNNEISEKSEIFDDQFSVERPDGSNFTLKIRSTKLEDSAMYFCASKQGLGGMNTEAFFGQGTRLTVV.

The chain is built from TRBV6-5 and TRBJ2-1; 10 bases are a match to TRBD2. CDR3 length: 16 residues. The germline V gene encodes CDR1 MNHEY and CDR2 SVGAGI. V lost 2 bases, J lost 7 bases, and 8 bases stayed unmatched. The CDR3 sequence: CASSYGSSGGWNEQFF. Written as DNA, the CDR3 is TGTGCCAGCAGTTACGGATCTAGCGGGGGTTGGAATGAGCAGTTCTTC.

CDR3 in DNA: TGCGCCAGCAGCTCTTTAGCGGAAAGCACAGATACGCAGTATTTT. Protein product: CASSSLAESTDTQYF. The chain combines TRBV5-1 with TRBJ2-3; possibly TRBD2 for D (6 bases). The germline V gene encodes CDR1 SGHRS and CDR2 YFSETQ. This CDR3 is built from 15 residues. Trimming removed 3 bases at V and 0 bases at J, with 11 bases between.

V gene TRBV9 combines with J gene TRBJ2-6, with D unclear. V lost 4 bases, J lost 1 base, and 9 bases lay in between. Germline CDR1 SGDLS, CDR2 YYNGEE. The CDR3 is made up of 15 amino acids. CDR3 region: CASSPMTSGANVLTF. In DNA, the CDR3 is TGTGCCAGCAGCCCAATGACTTCTGGGGCCAACGTCCTGACTTTC.

For the CDR3, the DNA is TGCAGCGTTGACAGGAATGGAGAGACCCAGTACTTC. Protein: CSVDRNGETQYF. The chain joins TRBV29-1 to TRBJ2-5; no clear D. The V end was cut by 3 bases, the J end by 4 bases, with 9 bases between. The CDR3 has 12 amino acids. Germline V gene lookup returns CDR1 SQVTM and CDR2 ANQGSEA. Combining the CDR3 with reference TRBV29-1 and TRBJ2-5 gives the whole variable domain SAVISQKPSRDICQRGTSLTIQCQVDSQVTMMFWYRQQPGQSLTLIATANQGSEATYESGFVIDKFPISRPNLTFSTLTVSNMSPEDSSIYLCSVDRNGETQYFGPGTRLLVL.

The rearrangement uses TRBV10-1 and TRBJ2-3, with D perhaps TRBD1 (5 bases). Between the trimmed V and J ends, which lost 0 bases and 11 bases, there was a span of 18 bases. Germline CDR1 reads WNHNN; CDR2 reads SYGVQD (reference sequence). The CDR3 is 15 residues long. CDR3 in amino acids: CASSESTLGQSGQYF. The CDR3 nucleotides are TGCGCCAGCAGTGAGTCCACGTTGGGGCAGTCGGGGCAGTATTTT.

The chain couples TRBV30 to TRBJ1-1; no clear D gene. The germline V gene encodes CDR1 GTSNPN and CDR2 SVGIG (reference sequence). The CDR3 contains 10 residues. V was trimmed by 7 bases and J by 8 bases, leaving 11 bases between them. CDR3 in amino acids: CASRQAEAFF. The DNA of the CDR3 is TGTGCCTCCCGCCAGGCCGAAGCTTTCTTT.

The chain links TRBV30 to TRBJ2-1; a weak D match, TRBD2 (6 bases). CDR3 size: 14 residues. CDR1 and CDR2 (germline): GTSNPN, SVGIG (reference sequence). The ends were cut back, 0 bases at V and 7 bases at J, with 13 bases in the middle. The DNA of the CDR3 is TGTGCCTGGAGTGTTATAACTGGGGGGAATGAGCAGTTCTTC. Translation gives CAWSVITGGNEQFF.

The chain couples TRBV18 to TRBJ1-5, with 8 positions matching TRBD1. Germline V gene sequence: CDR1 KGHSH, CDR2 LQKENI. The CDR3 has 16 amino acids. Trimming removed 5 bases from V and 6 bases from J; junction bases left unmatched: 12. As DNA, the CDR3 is TGTGCCAGCTCAGCCTACGGACAGGGCGGTGGTCAGCCCCAGCATTTT. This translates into CASSAYGQGGGQPQHF.

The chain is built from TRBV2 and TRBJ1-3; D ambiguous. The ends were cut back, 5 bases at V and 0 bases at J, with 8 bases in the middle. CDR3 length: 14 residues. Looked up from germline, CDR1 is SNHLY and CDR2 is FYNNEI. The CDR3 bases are TGTGCCAGCAGTACCCAGGTCTCTGGAAACACCATATATTTT. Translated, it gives CASSTQVSGNTIYF.

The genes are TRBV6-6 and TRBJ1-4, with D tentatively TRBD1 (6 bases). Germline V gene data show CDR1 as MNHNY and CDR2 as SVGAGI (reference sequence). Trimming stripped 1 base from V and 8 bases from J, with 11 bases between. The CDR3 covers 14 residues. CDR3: CASSYLQGGEKLFF. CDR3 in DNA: TGTGCCAGCAGTTACTTACAGGGCGGGGAAAAACTGTTTTTT.

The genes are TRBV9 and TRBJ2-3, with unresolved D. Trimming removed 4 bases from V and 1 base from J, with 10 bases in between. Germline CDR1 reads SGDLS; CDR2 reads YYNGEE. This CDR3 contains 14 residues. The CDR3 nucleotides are TGTGCCAGCAGCACAACCTTGGGCACAGATACGCAGTATTTT. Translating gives CASSTTLGTDTQYF.